This TCR beta chain derives from a study of blood T cells in healthy people across ages. A second about 6 to 12 cycle PCR used barcoded and J-beta primers. A minimum of 2.5 million CDR3-containing paired-end reads was obtained for each sample. TCRdb re-called the 5' RACE reads through MiXCR, storing one row per CDR3 protein. The sample gives roughly 1.6 million distinct CDR3 sequences, around 36% of which show up once; about 11% is in the top ten. General observations from the study: As naive T cell percentage varied, TCR beta diversity correlated strongly with it. Lack of knowledge of donor CMV status possibly confounded expanded clonotype changes.

The CDR3 length is 14 residues. Trimming took 7 bases from V and 5 from J; bases not matched to a gene: 10. CDR1 is MNHEY and CDR2 is SVGAGI in the germline V gene. This clonotype was picked up a small number of times. Its antigen is not known. Individuals who donated were healthy Caucasians from Russia aged about 6 to 90. Specimen: blood. The V and J genes are TRBV6-5 and TRBJ1-2; 7 bases fit TRBD1. This sequence was found in a woman in her 30s in good health. The CDR3 loop is CASTPGQRRYGYTF. The CDR3 DNA reads TGTGCCAGCACACCGGGACAGAGAAGATATGGCTACACCTTC.